What follows are 6 T cell receptor beta chains derived from one specimen sequenced in a study of CD8 T cells in Susac syndrome. An input of about 0.5 to 1 ug of RNA was subjected to reverse transcription using random hexamers. TCRdb analysed the immunoSEQ multiplex PCR reads with MiXCR anew, one entry per CDR3 protein. The table includes about 300,000 distinct CDR3 sequences, about 90% detected once. Sequences were obtained from CD4+ T cells from PBMCs. These receptors were taken from a human donor with multiple sclerosis.

This clonotype was recorded once. The V and J genes are TRBV20-1 and TRBJ2-5; D gene ambiguous. V was clipped by 3 bases and J by 5 bases, with 10 bases between them. This CDR3 has 12 residues. From germline, CDR1 is DFQATT and CDR2 SNEGSKA (reference sequence). This CDR3 is CSASAKAETQYF. The CDR3 DNA reads as TGCAGTGCTAGTGCGAAGGCCGAGACCCAGTACTTC.

This rearrangement joins TRBV5-4 to TRBJ2-1; TRBD2 is a possible D gene (6 bases). Trimming left V 4 bases short and J 3 bases short, with 20 bases between. Looked up from germline, CDR1 is SGHNT and CDR2 is YYREEE (reference sequence). The CDR3 is 17 amino acids. The CDR3 sequence: CASSPHRDSGLYNEQFF. CDR3 nucleotide sequence: TGTGCCAGCAGCCCACACCGGGACTCCGGCCTCTACAATGAGCAGTTCTTC.

The chain couples TRBV7-2 to TRBJ1-2; no firm D call. CDR1 is SGHTA and CDR2 is FQGNSA in the germline V gene. V dropped 6 bases and J dropped 4 bases, with 6 bases sitting between them. The length of the CDR3 is 11 residues. For the CDR3, the DNA is TGTGCCAGCAGAACCTCCTATGGCTACACCTTC. Protein product: CASRTSYGYTF.

The chain combines TRBV5-1 with TRBJ2-5; TRBD1 is a possible D gene (6 bases). Germline V gives CDR1 SGHRS, CDR2 YFSETQ. The CDR3 has 14 residues. Trimming took 4 bases from V and 2 from J, leaving 12 bases between them. The CDR3 DNA reads as TGCGCCAGCAGCCGCGCCGGACAGCAAGAGACCCAGTACTTC. As protein: CASSRAGQQETQYF.

This chain connects TRBV29-1 to TRBJ2-7; possible D gene TRBD2, 6 bases. The CDR3 loop spans 12 amino acids. The germline V gene encodes CDR1 SQVTM and CDR2 ANQGSEA. Deletions cut 7 bases from V and 0 bases from J, with 10 bases between. The CDR3 loop is CSAGLHSYEQYF. CDR3 DNA sequence: TGCAGCGCGGGACTTCACTCCTACGAGCAGTACTTC.

V usage is TRBV3-1 and J usage is TRBJ1-3, with D possibly TRBD1 on 5 matching bases. This CDR3 comprises 14 residues. V gave up 0 bases and J gave up 6 bases, with 9 bases separating them. CDR1 is LGHDT and CDR2 is YNNKEL in the germline V gene (reference sequence). Here the CDR3 reads CASSQEGRSNTIYF. The CDR3, as DNA: TGTGCCAGCAGCCAAGAGGGACGCTCAAACACCATATATTTT.